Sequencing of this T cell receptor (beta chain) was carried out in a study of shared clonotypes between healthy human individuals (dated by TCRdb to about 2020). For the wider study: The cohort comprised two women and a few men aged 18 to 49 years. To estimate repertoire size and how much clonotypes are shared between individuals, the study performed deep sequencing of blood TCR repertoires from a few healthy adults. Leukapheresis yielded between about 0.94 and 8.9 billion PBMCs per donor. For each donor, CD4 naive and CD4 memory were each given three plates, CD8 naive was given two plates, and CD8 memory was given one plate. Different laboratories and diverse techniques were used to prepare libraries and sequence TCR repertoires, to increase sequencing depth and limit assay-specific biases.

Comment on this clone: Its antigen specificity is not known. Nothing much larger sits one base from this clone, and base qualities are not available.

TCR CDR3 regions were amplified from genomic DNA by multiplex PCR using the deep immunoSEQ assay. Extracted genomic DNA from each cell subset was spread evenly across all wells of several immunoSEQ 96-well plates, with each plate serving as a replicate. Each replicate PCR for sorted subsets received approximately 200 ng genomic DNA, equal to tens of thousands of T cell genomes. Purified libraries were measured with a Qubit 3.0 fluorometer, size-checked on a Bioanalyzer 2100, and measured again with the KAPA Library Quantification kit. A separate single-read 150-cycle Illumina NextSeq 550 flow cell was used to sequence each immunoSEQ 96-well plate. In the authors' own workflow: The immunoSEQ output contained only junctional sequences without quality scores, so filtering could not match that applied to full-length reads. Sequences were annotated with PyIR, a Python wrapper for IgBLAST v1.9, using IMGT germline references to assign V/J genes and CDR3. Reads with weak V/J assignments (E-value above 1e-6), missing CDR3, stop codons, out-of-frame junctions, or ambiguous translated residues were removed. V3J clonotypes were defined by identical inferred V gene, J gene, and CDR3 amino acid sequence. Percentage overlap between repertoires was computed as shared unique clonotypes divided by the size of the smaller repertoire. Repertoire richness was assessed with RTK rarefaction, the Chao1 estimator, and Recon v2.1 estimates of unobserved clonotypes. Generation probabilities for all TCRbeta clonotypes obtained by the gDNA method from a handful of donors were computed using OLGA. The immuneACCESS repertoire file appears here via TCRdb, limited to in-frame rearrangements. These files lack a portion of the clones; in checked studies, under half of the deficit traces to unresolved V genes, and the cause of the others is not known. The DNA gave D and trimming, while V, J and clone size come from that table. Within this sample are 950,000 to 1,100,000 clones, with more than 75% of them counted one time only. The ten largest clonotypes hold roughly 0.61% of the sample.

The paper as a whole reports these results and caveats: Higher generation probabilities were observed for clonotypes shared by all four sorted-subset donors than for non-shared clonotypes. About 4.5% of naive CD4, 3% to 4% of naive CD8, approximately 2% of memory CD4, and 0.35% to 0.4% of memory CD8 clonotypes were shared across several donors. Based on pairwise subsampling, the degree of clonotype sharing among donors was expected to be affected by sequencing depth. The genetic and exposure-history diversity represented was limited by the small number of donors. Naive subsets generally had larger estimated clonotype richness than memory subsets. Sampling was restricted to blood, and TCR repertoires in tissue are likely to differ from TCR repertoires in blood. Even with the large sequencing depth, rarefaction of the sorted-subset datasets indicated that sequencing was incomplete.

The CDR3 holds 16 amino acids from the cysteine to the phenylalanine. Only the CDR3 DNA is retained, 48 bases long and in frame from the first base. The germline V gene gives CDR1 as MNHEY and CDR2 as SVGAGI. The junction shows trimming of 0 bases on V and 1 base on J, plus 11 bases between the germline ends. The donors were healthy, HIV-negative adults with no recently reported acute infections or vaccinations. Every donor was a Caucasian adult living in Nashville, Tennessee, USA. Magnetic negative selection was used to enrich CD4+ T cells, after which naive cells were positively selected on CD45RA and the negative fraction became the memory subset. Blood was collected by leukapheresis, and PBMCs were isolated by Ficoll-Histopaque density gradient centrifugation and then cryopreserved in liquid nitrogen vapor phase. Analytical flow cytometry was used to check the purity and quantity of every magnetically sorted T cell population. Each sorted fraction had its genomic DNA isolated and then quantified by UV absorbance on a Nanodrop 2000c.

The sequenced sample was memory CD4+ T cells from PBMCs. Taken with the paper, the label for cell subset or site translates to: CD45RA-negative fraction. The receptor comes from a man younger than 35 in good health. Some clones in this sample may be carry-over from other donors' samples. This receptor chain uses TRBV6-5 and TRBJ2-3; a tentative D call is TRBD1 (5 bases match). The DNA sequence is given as TGTGCCAGCAGTTACTCCCAGGACAAGCGCACAGATACGCAGTATTTT. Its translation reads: CASSYSQDKRTDTQYF.